This T cell receptor (beta chain) was profiled in a study of CD8 T cells in Susac syndrome. This CDR3 has 13 amino acids. The V gene end was trimmed by 10 bases and the J gene end by 2 bases; junction bases not matched to a gene: 6. The V gene's germline CDR1 is SNHLY and CDR2 FYNNEI. CD8+ and CD4+ T cells circulating in blood were sequenced for TCR beta. TEMRA cells were enriched by FACS, while CD8+ and CD4+ T cells were obtained through a negative isolation that was performed magnetically. Random hexamers primed reverse transcription of about 0.45 to 1 ug RNA. Coverage of TCR beta CDR3 amplification by immunoSEQ multiplex PCR extended to 54 Vbeta and 13 Jbeta. TCRdb reprocessed the immunoSEQ multiplex PCR reads via MiXCR and lists one record per CDR3 protein. The table records about 130,000 distinct CDR3 sequences, 94% of them present only once.

V is TRBV2 and J is TRBJ1-2; TRBD1 agrees at 8 bases. The sequenced material came from CD4+ T cells from PBMCs. The TCR comes from a human donor with multiple sclerosis. The CDR3: CATSGTGNYGYTF. The CDR3 DNA follows: TGTGCCACCTCCGGGACAGGCAACTATGGCTACACCTTC.